The next 6 T cell receptor beta chains were all read from a single sample in a study of blood T cell repertoires in COVID-19. TCRdb's table, derived via immunoSEQ multiplex PCR, lists solely in-frame clones and lacks some. This table holds 50,000 or so clones, around 90% found once. The sample was peripheral blood. The receptors here all came from a man in his sixties with active COVID-19.

The CDR3 loop is CASSLETQTYEQYF. CDR3 DNA sequence: TGTGCCAGCAGCTTAGAAACCCAAACTTACGAGCAGTACTTC. The chain carries TRBV7-9 and TRBJ2-7; D unclear. Germline V gene lookup returns CDR1 SEHNR and CDR2 FQNEAQ (reference sequence). Trimming removed 1 base at V and 4 bases at J, with 11 bases between. CDR3 length: 14 residues.

V usage is TRBV7-8 and J usage is TRBJ2-7; TRBD1 aligns across 11 bases. The V segment lost 1 base and the J segment 5 bases; nucleotides outside the gene matches: 4. CDR3 size: 15 residues. Germline CDR1 and CDR2: SGHVS and FQNEAQ. The CDR3 nucleotides are TGTGCCAGCAGCTTAGGGACAGGGGGCTTCAACGAGCAGTACTTC. Translated: CASSLGTGGFNEQYF.

This chain uses TRBV20-1 with TRBJ2-7; tentative D call: TRBD2 (5 bases). CDR1 and CDR2 from the germline V gene are DFQATT and SNEGSKA (reference sequence). Between the trimmed V and J ends, which lost 6 bases and 3 bases, there was a span of 9 bases. The length of the CDR3 is 11 residues. In nucleotides, the CDR3 is TGCAGTGCCTCCAGCGGCTACGAGCAGTACTTC. It specifies CSASSGYEQYF.

This chain joins TRBV27 and TRBJ1-4; 7 positions match TRBD1. Looked up from germline, CDR1 is MNHEY and CDR2 is SMNVEV (reference sequence). Trimming took 3 bases from V and 7 from J; bases not matched to a gene: 11. The CDR3 extends over 16 amino acids. The DNA for the CDR3 is TGTGCCAGCAGTTTTGGGGGATCGGGGGACAGTGAAAAACTGTTTTTT. Amino acid sequence: CASSFGGSGDSEKLFF.

The chain's CDR3 is CASSVAGAGGPPSISTDTQYF. DNA for the CDR3: TGTGCCAGCAGCGTAGCTGGGGCGGGAGGGCCCCCCTCTATAAGCACAGATACGCAGTATTTT. The rearrangement links TRBV9 to TRBJ2-3; 9 bases fit TRBD2. V shed 0 bases, J shed 0 bases, and the junction held 17 bases outside the gene matches. Germline V CDR1 and CDR2: SGDLS, YYNGEE. The CDR3 loop spans 21 amino acids.

This clone was seen just once. V is TRBV28 and J is TRBJ2-7, with 7 bases matching TRBD2. V shed 5 bases and J 2 bases; nucleotides not matched to a gene: 6. The CDR3 has 14 residues. Per germline, CDR1 MDHEN and CDR2 SYDVKM. CDR3 nucleotide sequence: TGTGCCAGCAGTGGGGGGGTCTTTCCCTACGAGCAGTACTTC. Translated, it gives CASSGGVFPYEQYF.